The 26 T cell receptor beta chains below come from one sample, sequenced in a study of a mutant IDH1 vaccine in newly diagnosed glioma. Some clones are missing from TCRdb's copy, which holds only in-frame ones; the method was immunoSEQ multiplex PCR. Among 40,000 or so clones listed, 90% to 95% were seen once. The antigens for these receptors are not known. Time point given: week 5, during vaccination. One vaccine dose held 300 ug of mutant IDH1 20-mer peptide and came with topical imiquimod. The input for sequencing was PBMCs, taken from a glioma patient whose treatment included an IDH1 peptide vaccine. The receptors derive from a middle-aged man with glioma.

The chain uses TRBV27 and TRBJ2-3, with 13 bases aligning to TRBD2. Germline CDR1 reads MNHEY; CDR2 reads SMNVEV (reference sequence). V lost 4 bases to trimming and J lost 6 bases; unmatched junction nucleotides: 7. The CDR3 is 16 residues long. For the CDR3, the DNA is TGTGCCAGCAGTTCCCGGACTAGCGGGAGTGTGGATACGCAGTATTTT. The encoded protein is CASSSRTSGSVDTQYF.

In nucleotides, the CDR3 is TGCAGCGTTGCGGAAGGGGCTTACACAGATACGCAGTATTTT. Translating it yields CSVAEGAYTDTQYF. The chain combines TRBV29-1 with TRBJ2-3; D possibly corresponds to TRBD1 (5 bases). Trimming cost V 4 bases and J 2 bases, with 13 bases left between them. The germline V gene encodes CDR1 SQVTM and CDR2 ANQGSEA. The CDR3 sequence is 14 residues long.

This chain links TRBV4-1 with TRBJ1-3; D gene uncertain. Germline V gene lookup returns CDR1 MGHRA and CDR2 YSYEKL. The CDR3 is 16 residues long. V was shortened by 5 bases and J by 0 bases, with 14 bases between the two germline ends. The CDR3 DNA follows: TGCGCCAGCAGCGTAGATAGCCTGTCCTCTGGAAACACCATATATTTT. Residues: CASSVDSLSSGNTIYF.

This chain joins TRBV5-6 and TRBJ1-2; tentatively, D is TRBD1 (6 bases). This CDR3 is built from 12 residues. V was shortened by 5 bases and J by 7 bases, with 12 bases between the two germline ends. CDR1 and CDR2 from the germline V gene are SGHDT and YYEEEE. Here the CDR3 DNA reads TGTGCCAGCAGACCTACAGGGCTTGGCTACACCTTC. The encoded protein is CASRPTGLGYTF.

The V gene is TRBV29-1, the J gene TRBJ2-2, with D perhaps TRBD1 (5 bases). V was clipped by 4 bases and J by 5 bases, with 14 bases between them. The length of the CDR3 is 14 residues. Germline lookup yields CDR1 SQVTM and CDR2 ANQGSEA. The CDR3 loop reads CSVASAGRTGELFF. The CDR3 region has the DNA TGCAGCGTTGCCTCAGCAGGGCGAACCGGGGAGCTGTTTTTT.

CDR3 loop: CASSGLAGGTGELFF. The CDR3 region has the DNA TGTGCCAGCAGCGGACTAGCGGGGGGGACCGGGGAGCTGTTTTTT. J is TRBJ2-2 and V is TRBV9; TRBD2 agrees at 14 bases. Germline loops: CDR1 SGDLS, CDR2 YYNGEE. The CDR3 is 15 residues long. V was pared by 3 bases and J by 5 bases, with 0 bases of the junction left unmatched.

V and J are TRBV30 and TRBJ1-5; D unclear. The V gene lost 0 bases and the J gene lost 4 bases, with 13 bases spanning the gap. Germline CDR1 is GTSNPN and CDR2 is SVGIG (reference sequence). The CDR3 covers 15 residues. In nucleotides, the CDR3 is TGTGCCTGGAGTGTATCGGGGAGGGCAAATCAGCCCCAGCATTTT. Amino acid sequence: CAWSVSGRANQPQHF.

The V gene is TRBV10-3, the J gene TRBJ2-7; 9 bases align to TRBD2. CDR1 is ENHRY and CDR2 is SYGVKD in the germline V gene. V lost 3 bases and J lost 0; bases outside the gene matches: 3. This CDR3 spans 15 amino acids. The DNA for the CDR3 is TGTGCCATCAGTGATAGCGGGGGCAGCTCCTACGAGCAGTACTTC. Its translation is CAISDSGGSSYEQYF.

The rearrangement joins TRBV6-6 to TRBJ2-7, with D uncertain. The germline V and J ends were trimmed by 8 bases and 0 bases, with 8 bases remaining between them. The CDR3 is made up of 12 amino acids. CDR1 MNHNY and CDR2 SVGAGI come from the germline V gene (reference sequence). The CDR3 nucleotides are TGTGCCAGCTGCGTTAGCTCCTACGAGCAGTACTTC. This sequence encodes CASCVSSYEQYF.

The V and J genes are TRBV20-1 and TRBJ2-1; no clear D gene. Between the trimmed V and J ends, which lost 4 bases and 10 bases, there was a span of 8 bases. The CDR3 runs to 10 residues. Germline-derived CDR1 and CDR2 are DFQATT and SNEGSKA (reference sequence). For the CDR3, the DNA is TGCAGTGCTAAAGGGTGGGAGCAGTTCTTC. Protein: CSAKGWEQFF.

The chain has TRBV5-1 and TRBJ2-3; D is perhaps TRBD2 (6 bases). Trimming stripped 4 bases from V and 0 bases from J, with 12 bases between. The germline V gene has CDR1 SGHRS and CDR2 YFSETQ. The CDR3 runs 15 residues. The CDR3 DNA reads as TGCGCCAGCAGCCCTAGCGCTACTAGCACAGATACGCAGTATTTT. Residues: CASSPSATSTDTQYF.

The CDR3 spells CASRRPEGGGYTF. The CDR3 DNA follows: TGTGCCAGCCGTAGACCCGAAGGGGGCGGCTACACCTTC. The chain uses TRBV28 and TRBJ1-2, with 7 bases identical to TRBD1. V shed 8 bases and J 8 bases; nucleotides not matched to a gene: 11. The CDR3 extends over 13 amino acids. The germline V gene encodes CDR1 MDHEN and CDR2 SYDVKM.

The rearrangement uses TRBV28 and TRBJ2-5; TRBD2 matches 11 bases. Losses at the gene ends were 6 bases for V and 7 bases for J; bases not matched to a gene: 7. CDR1 is MDHEN, CDR2 SYDVKM, per germline. This CDR3 comprises 14 residues. CDR3 sequence reads: CASSRSGTSGTQYF. The DNA of the CDR3 is TGTGCCAGCAGCAGATCCGGGACTAGCGGGACCCAGTACTTC.

CDR3 loop: CASSIDSYNEQFF. CDR3 DNA sequence: TGTGCCAGCAGCATAGACAGCTACAATGAGCAGTTCTTC. V usage is TRBV7-9 and J usage is TRBJ2-1; weak D call: TRBD1 (5 bases). This CDR3 is built from 13 residues. Per germline, CDR1 SEHNR and CDR2 FQNEAQ (reference sequence). V gave up 5 bases and J gave up 3 bases, with 8 bases separating them. Complete variable domain (other parts from reference TRBV7-9 and TRBJ2-1): DTGVSQNPRHKITKRGQNVTFRCDPISEHNRLYWYRQTLGQGPEFLTYFQNEAQLEKSRLLSDRFSAERPKGSFSTLEIQRTEQGDSAMYLCASSIDSYNEQFFGPGTRLTVL.

The V call is TRBV9, the J call TRBJ2-7; 8 nucleotides align to TRBD2. This CDR3 has 15 amino acids. Per germline, CDR1 SGDLS and CDR2 YYNGEE. V dropped 0 bases and J dropped 3; count of bases not matched to a gene: 5. This CDR3 is CASSVAGGGDYEQYF. The CDR3 DNA sequence: TGTGCCAGCAGCGTAGCCGGGGGGGGCGACTACGAGCAGTACTTC.

About this clone itself: Relative to the germline gene, one junction end is altered; a read error may explain this. The chain is built from TRBV15 and TRBJ2-5; weak D call: TRBD2 (5 bases). Germline CDR1 LNHNV, CDR2 YYDKDF (reference sequence). The CDR3 has 15 amino acids. This chain's CDR3 is CATSRDLSSLTQYHF. The CDR3 nucleotides read TGTGCCACCAGCAGAGACCTTTCTAGCCTAACGCAGTATCACTTC.

The chain links TRBV2 to TRBJ2-5; 10 bases fit TRBD1. Near its end, the DNA agrees better with TRBJ2-7, so the J call may be wrong. The germline CDR1 and CDR2 sequences are SNHLY and FYNNEI. The length of the CDR3 is 15 residues. DNA for the CDR3: TGTGCCAGCAGTGGAGGGGACAGGGGTTTTTACGAGCAGTACTTC. It is translated as CASSGGDRGFYEQYF.

CDR3 DNA: TGTGCCAGCAGCGTAGAAAGAGGAGGACGGAGCCGAGGGGGCTACACCTTC. Translating gives CASSVERGGRSRGGYTF. This chain uses TRBV9 with TRBJ1-2; no definite D call. The CDR3 is made up of 17 amino acids. The germline V and J ends were trimmed by 0 bases and 8 bases, with 23 bases remaining between them. Looked up from germline, CDR1 is SGDLS and CDR2 is YYNGEE.

The V call is TRBV19, the J call TRBJ1-6; no firm D call. Germline V gives CDR1 LNHDA, CDR2 SQIVND (reference sequence). Between the trimmed V and J ends, which lost 5 bases and 0 bases, there was a span of 8 bases. CDR3 length: 15 residues. The DNA of the CDR3 is TGTGCCAGTAGTGCCGAGAGCTCCTATAATTCACCCCTCCACTTT. Residues: CASSAESSYNSPLHF.

This clone is a singleton in its sample. The chain has TRBV18 and TRBJ1-1, with no clear D. V was pared by 6 bases and J by 5 bases, with 16 bases between. This CDR3 comprises 14 residues. The germline V gene has CDR1 KGHSH and CDR2 LQKENI. The CDR3 loop reads CASSIKDGRTEAFF. The CDR3 DNA sequence: TGTGCCAGCTCGATCAAGGATGGGAGGACTGAAGCTTTCTTT.

The rearrangement uses TRBV10-2 and TRBJ2-7, with 7 positions matching TRBD2. The germline CDR1 and CDR2 sequences are WSHSY and SAAADI. CDR3 length equals 16 residues. J was trimmed by 6 bases and V by 0 bases; bases with no gene match: 11. This CDR3 is CASSESGRGILGEQYF. DNA of the CDR3: TGCGCCAGCAGTGAGTCGGGGAGGGGCATTCTCGGCGAGCAGTACTTC.

The gene calls are TRBV14 and TRBJ1-2, with a possible D match to TRBD1 (6 bases). Germline V gene sequence: CDR1 SGHDN, CDR2 FVKESK. This CDR3 is 16 amino acids long. Trimming cost V 0 bases and J 4 bases, with 15 bases left between them. CDR3: CASSQDLGRGFYGYTF. CDR3 sequence (DNA): TGTGCCAGCAGCCAAGATTTGGGCAGGGGATTCTATGGCTACACCTTC.

The gene calls are TRBV6-5 and TRBJ1-1; D is possibly TRBD1 (6 bases). The V and J ends lost 8 bases and 2 bases respectively, with 9 bases between them. Germline values: CDR1 MNHEY, CDR2 SVGAGI. This CDR3 has 12 residues. The CDR3: CASYRDNTEAFF. CDR3 nucleotide sequence: TGTGCCAGCTACAGGGATAACACTGAAGCTTTCTTT.

This chain uses TRBV7-2 with TRBJ1-2; D call uncertain. The CDR3 consists of 12 residues. Trimming took 5 bases from V and 5 from J, leaving 9 bases between them. The germline CDR1 and CDR2 sequences are SGHTA and FQGNSA. The CDR3 sequence is CASSPHRYGYTF. The CDR3, as DNA: TGTGCCAGCAGCCCTCACCGATATGGCTACACCTTC. The full variable domain, rest sourced from reference TRBV7-2 and TRBJ1-2, is GAGVSQSPSNKVTEKGKDVELRCDPISGHTALYWYRQSLGQGLEFLIYFQGNSAPDKSGLPSDRFSAERTGGSVSTLTIQRTQQEDSAVYLCASSPHRYGYTFGSGTRLTVV.

The V call is TRBV29-1, the J call TRBJ2-7, with 10 bases lining up with TRBD2. This CDR3 is 15 amino acids long. Germline trimming cut 1 base from V and 3 bases from J; bases unmatched to any gene: 6. The V gene's germline CDR1 is SQVTM and CDR2 ANQGSEA. This chain's CDR3 is CSVEGSGTSDYEQYF. The CDR3 region has the DNA TGCAGCGTTGAAGGGTCCGGGACTAGCGACTACGAGCAGTACTTC.

The chain combines TRBV7-2 with TRBJ1-1; D uncertain. Per the germline V gene, CDR1 is SGHTA and CDR2 is FQGNSA. The ends were cut back, 1 base at V and 1 base at J, with 7 bases in the middle. CDR3 length equals 14 residues. The CDR3 sequence is CASSLGPANTEAFF. In DNA form, the CDR3 reads TGTGCCAGCAGCTTAGGGCCTGCGAACACTGAAGCTTTCTTT.